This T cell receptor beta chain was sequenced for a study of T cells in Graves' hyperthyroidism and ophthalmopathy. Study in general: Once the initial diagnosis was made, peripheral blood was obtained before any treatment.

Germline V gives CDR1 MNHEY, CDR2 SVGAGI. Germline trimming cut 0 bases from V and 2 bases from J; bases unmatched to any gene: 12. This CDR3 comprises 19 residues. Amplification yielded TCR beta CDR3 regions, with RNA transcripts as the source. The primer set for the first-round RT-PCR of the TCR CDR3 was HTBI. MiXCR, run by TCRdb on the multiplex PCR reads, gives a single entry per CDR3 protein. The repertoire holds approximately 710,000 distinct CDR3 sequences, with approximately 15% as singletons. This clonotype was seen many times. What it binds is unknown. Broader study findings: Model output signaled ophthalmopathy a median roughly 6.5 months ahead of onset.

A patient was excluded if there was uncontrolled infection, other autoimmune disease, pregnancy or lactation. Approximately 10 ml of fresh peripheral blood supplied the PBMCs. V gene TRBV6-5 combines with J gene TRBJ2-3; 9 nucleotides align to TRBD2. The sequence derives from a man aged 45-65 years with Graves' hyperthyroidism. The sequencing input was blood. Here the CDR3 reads CASSYSLFSGRRFTDTQYF. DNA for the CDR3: TGTGCCAGCAGTTACTCCCTCTTTAGCGGGAGAAGGTTCACAGATACGCAGTATTTT.